The clone carrying this T cell receptor beta chain has just a few counts. These data belong to a study of cytomegalovirus exposure and HLA in healthy donors. After removal of 5 bases from V and 3 bases from J, the junction contained 11 bases not matched to a gene. Germline-derived CDR1 and CDR2 are SGHAT and FQNNGV. CDR3 length: 16 residues. The PCR ran on 60 Vbeta and 13 Jbeta primers. Here immunoSEQ multiplex PCR was the method, and the copy in TCRdb shows in-frame clones only, minus some. The sample records fewer than 250,000 clones, under 80% being singletons. V gene TRBV11-2 combines with J gene TRBJ2-7; 9 bases match TRBD1. The sample comprised PBMCs. This clonotype originated in a girl aged 2 to 10 in good health and CMV-seronegative. The CDR3 here is CASSRTGQGSHYEQYF. In nucleotides, the CDR3 is TGTGCCAGCAGCCGGACCGGACAGGGGAGCCACTACGAGCAGTACTTC.